Below are 24 T cell receptor beta chains sequenced from a single sample in a study of T cell clonality in common variable immunodeficiency. Sequencing was performed with immunoSEQ multiplex PCR; in TCRdb, only in-frame clones are kept and a portion is missing. This sample includes 25,000 to 35,000 clones with no singletons; its ten biggest clones take up under 3.5%. Antigen specificity for these receptors is unknown. Study findings and constraints: Fewer deletions and N-nucleotide insertions were reportedly seen in common variable immunodeficiency TCR beta sequences.

Sequenced material: peripheral blood mononuclear cells. The receptors originated from a human donor with common variable immunodeficiency.

This clone was detected only a few times. The CDR3 spells CASSSQGGRAGELFF. CDR3 DNA (partial): TGTGCCAGCAGCTCCCAGGGGGGTCGCGCCGGGGAG. The chain uses TRBV7-2 and TRBJ2-2; weak D call: TRBD1 (7 bases). The read terminates 3 residues ahead of where the CDR3 ends, so the germline J gene completes it. The CDR3 is made up of 15 amino acids. Germline V gene data show CDR1 as SGHTA and CDR2 as FQGNSA. Deletions cut 4 bases from V and 6 bases from J, with 15 bases between.

This clone has a handful of counts. The CDR3 goes on 3 residues after the read ends, and that part is filled in from the germline J gene. This chain uses TRBV11-2 with TRBJ2-7; weak D call: TRBD1 (6 bases). The germline V gene has CDR1 SGHAT and CDR2 FQNNGV. With 6 bases removed from V and 0 bases from J, the gap between germline ends came to 15 bases. The length of the CDR3 is 15 residues. The DNA read from the CDR3 is TGTGCCAGCAGGCCAATAAACAGGGCCTCCTACGAG. Residues: CASRPINRASYE. The CDR3 in its entirety is CASRPINRASYEQYF. The whole variable domain, filled in from reference TRBV11-2 and TRBJ2-7, reads EAGVAQSPRYKIIEKRQSVAFWCNPISGHATLYWYQQILGQGPKLLIQFQNNGVVDDSQLPKDRFSAERLKGVDSTLKIQPAKLEDSAVYLCASRPINRASYEQYFGPGTRLTVT.

A remark on this clone: The CDR3 goes on 3 residues after the read ends, and that part is filled in from the germline J gene. The chain recombines TRBV19 with TRBJ2-2; the match to TRBD1 covers 8 bases. The junction had 10 bases not matched to a gene; V was cut back by 6 bases and J by 4 bases. Germline V gives CDR1 LNHDA, CDR2 SQIVND (reference sequence). The CDR3 covers 16 residues. Incomplete CDR3 DNA: TGTGCCAGTAGGGGGGACAGGCTTGCTTTCACCGGGGAG. Residues: CASRGDRLAFTGE. The whole CDR3 protein is CASRGDRLAFTGELFF.

At least ten counts were recorded for this clone. From the germline J gene comes the end of the CDR3, since the read stops 3 residues before it. V is TRBV10-3 and J is TRBJ2-7; 9 bases are shared with TRBD1. The CDR3 contains 14 residues. The germline V gene encodes CDR1 ENHRY and CDR2 SYGVKD. V trimming: 3 bases; J trimming: 3 bases; junction bases outside the gene matches: 3. The chain's CDR3 is CAISEGTGSYEQYF. The sequenced part of the CDR3 DNA is TGTGCCATCAGTGAAGGGACAGGGAGCTACGAG.

The table lists this clone with a few counts. Read data end 3 residues before the CDR3 end; the end is taken from the germline J gene. The V call is TRBV19, the J call TRBJ1-5, with D perhaps TRBD1 (5 bases). The CDR3 extends over 14 amino acids. From germline, CDR1 is LNHDA and CDR2 SQIVND (reference sequence). V was trimmed by 5 bases and J by 4 bases, leaving 12 bases between them. The CDR3 here is CASSWGVGNQPQHF. The CDR3 bases that were read are TGTGCCAGTAGTTGGGGCGTCGGGAATCAGCCC.

At least ten counts were recorded for this clone. Read data end 3 residues before the CDR3 end; the end is taken from the germline J gene. The V and J genes are TRBV29-1 and TRBJ2-1; TRBD2 agrees at 7 bases. Trimming at V came to 6 bases and at J to 2 bases, leaving 7 bases not matched to a gene. The CDR3 totals 14 residues. The germline V gene has CDR1 SQVTM and CDR2 ANQGSEA. The CDR3 spells CSVVPSGAYNEQFF. The DNA read from the CDR3 is TGCAGCGTGGTGCCCAGCGGGGCCTACAATGAG.

This clone was recorded many times. The read halts 3 residues ahead of the CDR3 end, with the missing end drawn from the germline J gene. This chain joins TRBV5-6 and TRBJ2-1, with a possible D match to TRBD1 (5 bases). Trimming stripped 0 bases from V and 7 bases from J, with 8 bases between. The CDR3 covers 13 residues. Germline V gene sequence: CDR1 SGHDT, CDR2 YYEEEE. The DNA read from the CDR3 is TGTGCCAGCAGCTTGGGGGGCCCGAATGAG. This encodes CASSLGGPNE. The entire CDR3 protein is CASSLGGPNEQFF.

This clone was counted only a few times. The CDR3 is cut off 3 residues early in the read; its end comes from the germline J gene. The genes are TRBV7-9 and TRBJ1-2; TRBD1 matches 7 bases. This CDR3 comprises 14 residues. Per germline, CDR1 SEHNR and CDR2 FQNEAQ (reference sequence). V shed 4 bases and J 5 bases; nucleotides not matched to a gene: 7. CDR3 sequence: CASSSGGGPYGYTF. Partial CDR3 DNA: TGTGCCAGCAGCTCCGGAGGGGGCCCTTATGGC.

This clone came up many times. The read finishes 3 residues shy of the CDR3 end, and the germline J gene is used to complete it. V gene TRBV20-1 combines with J gene TRBJ2-1, with a weak D call TRBD1 (6 bases). The CDR3 sequence is 15 residues long. V was trimmed by 0 bases and J by 6 bases, leaving 15 bases between them. Germline V gene sequence: CDR1 DFQATT, CDR2 SNEGSKA (reference sequence). Partial CDR3 DNA: TGCAGTGCTAGAGATTTCCCTGAACAGGGCAATGAG. Translating it yields CSARDFPEQGNE. The entire CDR3 is CSARDFPEQGNEQFF.

Points on this clone: The sequenced fragment ends 3 residues before the CDR3 boundary, so the rest is inferred from the germline J gene. The genes are TRBV7-8 and TRBJ2-7; TRBD2 agrees at 14 bases. Looked up from germline, CDR1 is SGHVS and CDR2 is FQNEAQ. This CDR3 has 17 residues. V trimming: 5 bases; J trimming: 2 bases; junction bases outside the gene matches: 8. The CDR3 reads CASSPGLAGALTYEQYF. The covered CDR3 bases are TGTGCCAGCAGCCCGGGACTAGCGGGAGCCCTAACCTACGAG.

This clone was seen repeatedly, ten times or more. The read terminates 3 residues before the CDR3 end, so the remaining end is supplied by the germline J gene. The chain links TRBV19 to TRBJ1-1; D possibly corresponds to TRBD1 (5 bases). Trimming removed 5 bases at V and 5 bases at J, with 21 bases between. The germline V gene encodes CDR1 LNHDA and CDR2 SQIVND (reference sequence). The CDR3 has 16 amino acids. The CDR3 loop reads CASSFAGLLGYTEAFF. The part of the CDR3 DNA that was read is TGTGCCAGTAGTTTCGCAGGGCTCCTGGGGTATACTGAA.

The sample holds a few counts of this clone. The read gets to within 3 residues of the CDR3 end, and the germline J gene fills in the rest. This rearrangement joins TRBV5-1 to TRBJ1-1, with TRBD1 matching 9 bases. This CDR3 spans 16 amino acids. Germline CDR1 and CDR2: SGHRS and YFSETQ. J was trimmed by 1 base and V by 0 bases; bases with no gene match: 4. CDR3 in amino acids: CASSLGTGGPNTEAFF. CDR3 DNA, as far as it was read: TGCGCCAGCAGCTTGGGAACAGGGGGCCCGAACACTGAA. Full variable domain (remainder filled in from reference TRBV5-1 and TRBJ1-1): KAGVTQTPRYLIKTRGQQVTLSCSPISGHRSVSWYQQTPGQGLQFLFEYFSETQRNKGNFPGRFSGRQFSNSRSEMNVSTLELGDSALYLCASSLGTGGPNTEAFFGQGTRLTVV.

This clone was detected many times. The read halts 3 residues ahead of the CDR3 end, with the missing end drawn from the germline J gene. The J gene is TRBJ1-3, the V gene TRBV18, with D tentatively TRBD1 (6 bases). The CDR3 has 15 residues. Looked up from germline, CDR1 is KGHSH and CDR2 is LQKENI. V was shortened by 6 bases and J by 2 bases, with 14 bases between the two germline ends. This CDR3 is CASSYRVGAGNTIYF. The DNA read from the CDR3 is TGTGCCAGCTCGTACAGGGTCGGCGCTGGAAACACC.

This clone was found many times. The read ends 3 residues early relative to the CDR3; the germline J gene fills the gap. This chain joins TRBV7-3 and TRBJ2-1; TRBD2 aligns across 11 bases. The CDR3 runs 17 residues. In germline, CDR1 is SGHTA, CDR2 FQGTGA. The J segment lost 4 bases and the V segment lost 0 bases, leaving 5 bases of the junction unmatched. CDR3 loop: CASSLTVGTSGYNEQFF. The sequenced CDR3 bases are TGTGCCAGCAGCTTAACAGTGGGGACTAGCGGATACAATGAG.

Remarks on this clone: The read halts 3 residues ahead of the CDR3 end, with the missing end drawn from the germline J gene. This chain uses TRBV20-1 with TRBJ2-7; 10 bases are shared with TRBD2. The germline V gene encodes CDR1 DFQATT and CDR2 SNEGSKA (reference sequence). V dropped 3 bases and J dropped 5; count of bases not matched to a gene: 7. CDR3 length: 14 residues. The part of the CDR3 DNA that was read is TGCAGTGCTAGTCGCGGGACTAGCGCCCACGAG. Translated: CSASRGTSAHE. The CDR3 in full is CSASRGTSAHEQYF.

Points on this clone: The CDR3 goes on 3 residues after the read ends, and that part is filled in from the germline J gene. V usage is TRBV5-1 and J usage is TRBJ1-4; D is perhaps TRBD1 (5 bases). Looked up from germline, CDR1 is SGHRS and CDR2 is YFSETQ. Trimming removed 3 bases from V and 0 bases from J, with 9 bases in between. The CDR3 spans 15 residues. The part of the CDR3 DNA that was read is TGCGCCAGCAGCTACCAGGGTGCAACTAATGAAAAA. This gives the protein CASSYQGATNEK. The entire CDR3 protein reads CASSYQGATNEKLFF.

This clone was counted a few times. The observed sequence ends 3 residues before the CDR3 terminus, with the missing tail filled in from the germline J gene. V gene TRBV4-2 combines with J gene TRBJ2-7; D is perhaps TRBD2 (5 bases). Trimming removed 0 bases from V and 1 base from J, with 13 bases in between. The CDR3 runs 16 residues. CDR1 and CDR2 from the germline V gene are LGHNA and YNFKEQ. The CDR3 here is CASSQESDSTSYEQYF. The sequenced CDR3 bases are TGTGCCAGCAGCCAAGAGTCGGACTCGACGTCCTACGAG.

This clone was detected ten times or more. The read terminates 3 residues before the CDR3 end, so the remaining end is supplied by the germline J gene. The rearrangement links TRBV7-2 to TRBJ2-7; D is unclear. The CDR3 consists of 13 residues. Trimming pared 1 base from V and 4 bases from J, leaving 8 bases between. Per the germline V gene, CDR1 is SGHTA and CDR2 is FQGNSA. The covered CDR3 bases are TGTGCCAGCAGCTTAGGGCTTATGTACGAG. Translating it yields CASSLGLMYE. The whole CDR3 region reads CASSLGLMYEQYF.

There are a few counts of this clone. The read comes to an end 3 residues before the CDR3 does, leaving the germline J gene to fill in the end. The chain joins TRBV20-1 to TRBJ2-7; TRBD2 agrees at 14 bases. Germline V gives CDR1 DFQATT, CDR2 SNEGSKA (reference sequence). The CDR3 covers 17 residues. V was pared by 2 bases and J by 3 bases, with 9 bases of the junction left unmatched. Partial CDR3 DNA: TGCAGTGCTAGAAACCCCCGGACTAGCGGGAGGAGCTACGAG. The encoded protein is CSARNPRTSGRSYE. The CDR3, in full, reads CSARNPRTSGRSYEQYF.

This clone came up a few times. Coverage ceases 3 residues before the CDR3 finishes, and the germline J gene fills in the end. J is TRBJ2-1 and V is TRBV6-2 or TRBV6-3; 12 positions match TRBD2. Per germline, CDR1 MNHEY and CDR2 SVGEGT. With V trimmed by 8 bases and J by 6 bases, 14 bases remained unmatched. The CDR3 runs to 17 residues. The CDR3 spells CASGLAGGGVRFNEQFF. Partial CDR3 DNA: TGTGCCAGCGGGCTAGCGGGAGGGGGTGTCCGATTCAATGAG.

In regard to this clone: The CDR3 is cut off 3 residues early in the read; its end comes from the germline J gene. The rearrangement uses TRBV5-5 and TRBJ2-5; perhaps TRBD1 as D (5 bases). CDR3 length: 14 residues. Trimming shortened V by 1 base and J by 4 bases, and 11 bases separated the two germline ends. Germline assignment: CDR1 SGHKS and CDR2 YYEKEE (reference sequence). The part of the CDR3 DNA that was read is TGTGCCAGCAGCTTGTCCCAGGGATCAGAGACC. Residues: CASSLSQGSET. The CDR3 in its entirety is CASSLSQGSETQYF.

With respect to this clone: The CDR3 end is not reached by the read, which stops 3 residues before it; the germline J gene fills it in. This rearrangement joins TRBV20-1 to TRBJ2-3, with a possible D match to TRBD2 (6 bases). The germline gives CDR1 DFQATT, CDR2 SNEGSKA (reference sequence). V was cut by 3 bases and J by 2 bases, with 15 bases left in between. The CDR3 runs 15 residues. Partial CDR3 DNA: TGCAGTGCTAGGGACGAGCGGACTACCACAGATACG. Protein product: CSARDERTTTDT. The whole CDR3 sequence reads CSARDERTTTDTQYF.

This clone appeared many times. The read falls 3 residues short of the CDR3 end, and the missing part is taken from the germline J gene. The chain carries TRBV10-1 and TRBJ1-3; TRBD1 matches 8 bases. Germline CDR1 is WNHNN and CDR2 is SYGVQD (reference sequence). J gave up 2 bases and V 2 bases, and 2 bases lay outside the gene matches. The CDR3 has 15 amino acids. CDR3 DNA, as far as it was read: TGCGCCAGCAGTGAGGTCAGGGGGCCTGGAAACACC. It codes for CASSEVRGPGNT. The CDR3 as a whole reads CASSEVRGPGNTIYF.

Many counts were recorded for this clone. The read halts 3 residues ahead of the CDR3 end, with the missing end drawn from the germline J gene. The chain uses TRBV2 and TRBJ2-6, with 9 bases lining up with TRBD1. In germline, CDR1 is SNHLY, CDR2 FYNNEI. J lost 0 bases, V lost 4 bases, and 10 bases had no gene match. The CDR3 runs to 19 residues. The CDR3 reads CASSVGQGWTHSGANVLTF. The DNA read from the CDR3 is TGTGCCAGCAGTGTGGGACAGGGCTGGACCCACTCTGGGGCCAACGTC. The full variable domain, with the rest looked up from reference TRBV2 and TRBJ2-6, is EPEVTQTPSHQVTQMGQEVILRCVPISNHLYFYWYRQILGQKVEFLVSFYNNEISEKSEIFDDQFSVERPDGSNFTLKIRSTKLEDSAMYFCASSVGQGWTHSGANVLTFGAGSRLTVL.